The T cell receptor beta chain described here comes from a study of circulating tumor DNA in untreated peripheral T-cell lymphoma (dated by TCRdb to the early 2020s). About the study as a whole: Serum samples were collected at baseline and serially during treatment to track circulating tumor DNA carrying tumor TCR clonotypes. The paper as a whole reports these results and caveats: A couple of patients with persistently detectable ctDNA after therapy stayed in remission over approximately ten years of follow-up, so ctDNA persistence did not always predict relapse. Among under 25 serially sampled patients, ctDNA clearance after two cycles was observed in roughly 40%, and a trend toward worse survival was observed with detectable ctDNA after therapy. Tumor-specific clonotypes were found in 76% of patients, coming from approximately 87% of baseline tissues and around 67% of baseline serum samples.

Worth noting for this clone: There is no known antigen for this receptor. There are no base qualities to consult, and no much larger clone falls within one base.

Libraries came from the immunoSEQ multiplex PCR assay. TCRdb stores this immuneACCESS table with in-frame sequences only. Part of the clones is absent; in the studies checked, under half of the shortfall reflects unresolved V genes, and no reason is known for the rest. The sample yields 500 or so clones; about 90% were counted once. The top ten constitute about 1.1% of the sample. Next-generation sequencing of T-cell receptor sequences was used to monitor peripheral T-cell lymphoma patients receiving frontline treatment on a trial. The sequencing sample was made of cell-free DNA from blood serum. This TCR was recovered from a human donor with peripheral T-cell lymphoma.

This receptor carries the CDR3 CASRPPRDQETQYF. The nucleotide sequence is TGTGCCAGCAGACCCCCCCGAGACCAAGAGACCCAGTACTTC. The rearrangement joined TRBV6-6 to TRBJ2-5; the D gene is unclear. CDR1 and CDR2, per the germline V gene (reference sequence), are MNHNY and SVGAGI. The CDR3 starts with the cysteine, ends with the phenylalanine, and has 14 residues. The kept DNA is CDR3 alone, 42 bases in frame from the first base. V was cut back by 6 bases and J by 0 bases, leaving a gap of 11 bases between them.